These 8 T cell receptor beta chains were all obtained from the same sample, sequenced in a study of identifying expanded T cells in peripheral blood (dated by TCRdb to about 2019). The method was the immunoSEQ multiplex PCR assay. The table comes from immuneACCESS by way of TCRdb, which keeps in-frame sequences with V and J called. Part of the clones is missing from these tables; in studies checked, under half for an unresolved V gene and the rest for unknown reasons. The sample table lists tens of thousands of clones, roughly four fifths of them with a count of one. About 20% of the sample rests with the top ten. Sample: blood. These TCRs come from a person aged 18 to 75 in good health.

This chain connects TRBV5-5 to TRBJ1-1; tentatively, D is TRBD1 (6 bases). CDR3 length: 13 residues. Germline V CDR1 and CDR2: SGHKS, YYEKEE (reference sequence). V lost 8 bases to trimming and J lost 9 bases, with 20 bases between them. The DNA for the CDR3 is TGTGCCAGAAGCACAGCCGGACAGCACAAAGCTTTCTTT. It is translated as CARSTAGQHKAFF.

In DNA form, the CDR3 reads TGTGCCAGCAGCGAGACAGGGGGCGGGGAGACCCAGTACTTC. Its translation is CASSETGGGETQYF. The V and J genes are TRBV9 and TRBJ2-5; 10 positions agree with TRBD1. J was trimmed by 5 bases and V by 3 bases; bases with no gene match: 4. The CDR3 length is 14 residues. Germline lookup yields CDR1 SGDLS and CDR2 YYNGEE. Supplemented by reference TRBV9 and TRBJ2-5, the full variable domain reads DSGVTQTPKHLITATGQRVTLRCSPRSGDLSVYWYQQSLDQGLQFLIQYYNGEERAKGNILERFSAQQFPDLHSELNLSSLELGDSALYFCASSETGGGETQYFGPGTRLLVL.

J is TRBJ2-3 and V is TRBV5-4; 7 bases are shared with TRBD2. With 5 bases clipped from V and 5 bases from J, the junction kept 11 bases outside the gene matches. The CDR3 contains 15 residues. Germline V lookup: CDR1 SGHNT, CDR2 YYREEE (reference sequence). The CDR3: CASSPKGGARDTQYF. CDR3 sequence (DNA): TGTGCCAGCAGTCCGAAGGGAGGGGCGAGAGATACGCAGTATTTT.

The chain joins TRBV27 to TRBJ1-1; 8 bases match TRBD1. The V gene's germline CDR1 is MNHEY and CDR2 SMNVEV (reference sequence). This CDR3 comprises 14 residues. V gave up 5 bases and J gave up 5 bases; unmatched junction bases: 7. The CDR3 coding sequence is TGTGCCAGCAGTCCCCGCCAGGGGGCAACTGAAGCTTTCTTT. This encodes CASSPRQGATEAFF.

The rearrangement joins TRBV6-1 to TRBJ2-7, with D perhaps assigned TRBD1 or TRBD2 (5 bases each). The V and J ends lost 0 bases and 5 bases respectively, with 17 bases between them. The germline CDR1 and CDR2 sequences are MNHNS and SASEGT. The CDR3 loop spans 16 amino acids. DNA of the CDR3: TGTGCCAGCAGTGAAGCATCGAGGGGCCCGTATGACGAGCAGTACTTC. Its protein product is CASSEASRGPYDEQYF.

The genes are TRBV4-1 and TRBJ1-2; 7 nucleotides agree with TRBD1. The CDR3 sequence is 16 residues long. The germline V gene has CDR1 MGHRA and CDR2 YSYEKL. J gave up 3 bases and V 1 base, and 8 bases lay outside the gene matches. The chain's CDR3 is CASSQVGTASDYGYTF. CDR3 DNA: TGCGCCAGCAGCCAAGTGGGGACAGCCTCTGACTATGGCTACACCTTC.

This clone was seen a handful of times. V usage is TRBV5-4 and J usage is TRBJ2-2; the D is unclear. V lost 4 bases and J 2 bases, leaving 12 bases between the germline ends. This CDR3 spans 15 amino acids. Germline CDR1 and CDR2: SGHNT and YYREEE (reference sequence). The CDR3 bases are TGTGCCAGCAGCCCCGTCCCGTCTAACACCGGGGAGCTGTTTTTT. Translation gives CASSPVPSNTGELFF.

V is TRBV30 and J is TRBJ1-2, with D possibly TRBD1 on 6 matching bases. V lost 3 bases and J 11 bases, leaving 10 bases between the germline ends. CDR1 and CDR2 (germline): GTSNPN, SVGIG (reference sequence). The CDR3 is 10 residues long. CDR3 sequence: CAWREQGYTF. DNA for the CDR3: TGTGCCTGGAGGGAACAGGGTTACACCTTC. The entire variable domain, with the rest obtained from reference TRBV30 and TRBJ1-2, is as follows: SQTIHQWPATLVQPVGSPLSLECTVEGTSNPNLYWYRQAAGRGLQLLFYSVGIGQISSEVPQNLSASRPQDRQFILSSKKLLLSDSGFYLCAWREQGYTFGSGTRLTVV.